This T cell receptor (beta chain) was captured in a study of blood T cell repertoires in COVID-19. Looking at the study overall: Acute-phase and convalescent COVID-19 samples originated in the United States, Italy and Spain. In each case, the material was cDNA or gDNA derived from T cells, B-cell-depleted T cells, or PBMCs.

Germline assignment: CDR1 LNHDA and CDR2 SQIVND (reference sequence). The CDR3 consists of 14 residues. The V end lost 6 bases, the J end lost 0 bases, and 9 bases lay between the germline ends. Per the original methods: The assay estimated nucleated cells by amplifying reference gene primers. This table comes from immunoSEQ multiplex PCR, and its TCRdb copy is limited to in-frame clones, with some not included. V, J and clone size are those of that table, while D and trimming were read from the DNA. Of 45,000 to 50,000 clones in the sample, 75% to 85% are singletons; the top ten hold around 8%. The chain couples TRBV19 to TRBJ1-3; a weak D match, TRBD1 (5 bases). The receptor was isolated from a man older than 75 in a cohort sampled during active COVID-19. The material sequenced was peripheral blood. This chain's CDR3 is CASSTGHSGNTIYF. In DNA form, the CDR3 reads TGTGCCAGTAGCACTGGACACTCTGGAAACACCATATATTTT.